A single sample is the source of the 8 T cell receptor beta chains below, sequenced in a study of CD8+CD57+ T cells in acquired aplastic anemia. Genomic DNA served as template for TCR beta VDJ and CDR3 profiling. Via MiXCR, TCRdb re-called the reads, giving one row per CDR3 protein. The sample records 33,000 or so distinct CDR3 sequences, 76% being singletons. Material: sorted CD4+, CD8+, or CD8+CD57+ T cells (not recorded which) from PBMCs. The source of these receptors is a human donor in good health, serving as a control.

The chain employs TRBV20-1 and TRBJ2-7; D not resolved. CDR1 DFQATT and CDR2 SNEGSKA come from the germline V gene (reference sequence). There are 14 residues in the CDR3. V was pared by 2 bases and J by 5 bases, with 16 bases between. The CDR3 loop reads CSARTLEDLNEQYF. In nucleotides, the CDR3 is TGCAGTGCTAGAACTCTCGAAGACCTGAACGAGCAGTACTTC.

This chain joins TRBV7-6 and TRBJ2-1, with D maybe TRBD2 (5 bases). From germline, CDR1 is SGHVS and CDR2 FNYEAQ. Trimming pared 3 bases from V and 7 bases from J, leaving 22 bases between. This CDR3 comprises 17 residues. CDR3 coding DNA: TGTGCCAGCAGCTTGGACTCTCTTACGACCCAGTGGAATGAGCAGTTCTTC. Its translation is CASSLDSLTTQWNEQFF.

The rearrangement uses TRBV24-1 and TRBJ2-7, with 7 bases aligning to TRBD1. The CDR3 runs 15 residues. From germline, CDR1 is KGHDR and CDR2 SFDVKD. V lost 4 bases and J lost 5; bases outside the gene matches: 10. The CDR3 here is CATSDDDRARNEQYF. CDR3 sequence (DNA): TGTGCCACCAGTGACGACGACAGGGCGAGGAACGAGCAGTACTTC.

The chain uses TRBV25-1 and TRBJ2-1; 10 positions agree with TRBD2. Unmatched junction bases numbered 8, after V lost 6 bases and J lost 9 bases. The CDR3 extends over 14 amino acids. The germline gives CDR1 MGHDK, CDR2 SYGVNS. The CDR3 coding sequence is TGTGCCAGCAGGGGGAGCGGGAGGGCCCTTGAGCAGTTCTTC. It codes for CASRGSGRALEQFF.

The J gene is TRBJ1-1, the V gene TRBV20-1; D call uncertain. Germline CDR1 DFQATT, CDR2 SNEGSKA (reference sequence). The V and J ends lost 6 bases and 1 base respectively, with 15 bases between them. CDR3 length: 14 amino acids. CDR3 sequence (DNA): TGCAGTGCCCAAACTTCGGCAGGGAACACTGAAGCTTTCTTT. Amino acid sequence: CSAQTSAGNTEAFF.

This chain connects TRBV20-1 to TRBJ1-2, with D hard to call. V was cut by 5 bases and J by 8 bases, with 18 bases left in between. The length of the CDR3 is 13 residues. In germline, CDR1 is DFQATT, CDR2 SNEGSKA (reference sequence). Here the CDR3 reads CSADEEGQRGYTF. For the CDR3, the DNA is TGCAGTGCTGACGAAGAAGGGCAAAGGGGCTACACCTTC.

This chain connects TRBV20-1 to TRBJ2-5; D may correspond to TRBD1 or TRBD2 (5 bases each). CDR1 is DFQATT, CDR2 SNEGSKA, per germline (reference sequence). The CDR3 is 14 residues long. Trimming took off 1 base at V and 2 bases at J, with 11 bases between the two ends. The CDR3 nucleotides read TGCAGTGCTAGAGGGAGAGGGGCACAAGAGACCCAGTACTTC. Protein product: CSARGRGAQETQYF.

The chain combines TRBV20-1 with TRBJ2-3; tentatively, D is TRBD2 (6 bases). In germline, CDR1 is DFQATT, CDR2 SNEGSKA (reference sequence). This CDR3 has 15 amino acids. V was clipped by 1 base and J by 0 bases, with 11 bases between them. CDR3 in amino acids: CSARGRGGSTDTQYF. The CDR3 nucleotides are TGCAGTGCTAGAGGGAGGGGAGGTAGCACAGATACGCAGTATTTT.